Each of the 5 T cell receptor beta chains below was sequenced from the same sample in a study of cytomegalovirus exposure and HLA in healthy donors. Vbeta (60) and Jbeta (13) primers were used in the PCR. The repertoire was sequenced with immunoSEQ multiplex PCR; TCRdb's copy has only in-frame clones and lacks some. The sample lists some 140,000 clones; around 79% were seen once. The sample taken for sequencing was PBMCs. Receptors originate from a female donor in good health and CMV-seronegative.

This clone was seen a handful of times. This chain links TRBV5-6 with TRBJ1-2; a possible D gene is TRBD1 (5 bases). The germline V gene encodes CDR1 SGHDT and CDR2 YYEEEE. V lost 0 bases, J lost 8 bases, and 11 bases lay in between. This CDR3 comprises 13 residues. The CDR3 nucleotides read TGTGCCAGCAGCTTGGTGGTAGGGGCCGGCTACACCTTC. This gives the protein CASSLVVGAGYTF. The variable domain in full, completed from reference TRBV5-6 and TRBJ1-2, reads DAGVTQSPTHLIKTRGQQVTLRCSPKSGHDTVSWYQQALGQGPQFIFQYYEEEERQRGNFPDRFSGHQFPNYSSELNVNALLLGDSALYLCASSLVVGAGYTFGSGTRLTVV.

The chain has TRBV6-5 and TRBJ2-2, with D possibly matching TRBD1 (5 bases). Germline CDR1 reads MNHEY; CDR2 reads SVGAGI. V shed 7 bases and J shed 9 bases, with 12 bases lying between them. The CDR3 is 12 amino acids. The CDR3 here is CASTGQPRELFF. CDR3 DNA: TGTGCCAGCACCGGACAACCTCGGGAGCTGTTTTTT.

The chain couples TRBV28 to TRBJ1-6; the D is unclear. Between the trimmed V and J ends, which lost 3 bases and 6 bases, there was a span of 3 bases. Looked up from germline, CDR1 is MDHEN and CDR2 is SYDVKM. CDR3 size: 12 residues. This chain's CDR3 is CASSFSNSPLHF. DNA for the CDR3: TGTGCCAGCAGTTTTAGTAATTCACCCCTCCACTTT.

This chain links TRBV27 with TRBJ1-5; no definite D call. The CDR3 contains 14 residues. CDR1 and CDR2 from the germline V gene are MNHEY and SMNVEV (reference sequence). V was clipped by 5 bases and J by 4 bases, with 12 bases between them. The CDR3 reads CASSPDLRNQPQHF. In DNA, the CDR3 is TGTGCCAGCAGTCCGGACTTGAGAAATCAGCCCCAGCATTTT.

The chain carries TRBV4-1 and TRBJ2-6; D uncertain. V gave up 1 base and J gave up 3 bases, with 10 bases separating them. Germline V gene lookup returns CDR1 MGHRA and CDR2 YSYEKL. This CDR3 contains 16 residues. The CDR3 sequence: CASSQARASGANVLTF. The CDR3 nucleotides read TGCGCCAGCAGCCAAGCCAGAGCTAGTGGGGCCAACGTCCTGACTTTC.